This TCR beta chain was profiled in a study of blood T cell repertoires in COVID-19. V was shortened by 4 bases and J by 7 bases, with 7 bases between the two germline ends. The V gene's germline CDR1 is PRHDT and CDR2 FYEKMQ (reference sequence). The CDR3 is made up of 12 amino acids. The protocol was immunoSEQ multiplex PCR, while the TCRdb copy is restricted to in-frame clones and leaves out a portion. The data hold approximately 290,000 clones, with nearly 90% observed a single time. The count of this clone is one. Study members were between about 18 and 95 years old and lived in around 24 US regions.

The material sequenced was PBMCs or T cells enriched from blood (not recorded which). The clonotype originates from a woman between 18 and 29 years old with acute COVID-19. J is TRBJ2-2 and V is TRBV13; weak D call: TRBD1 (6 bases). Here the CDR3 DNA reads TGTGCCAGCAGCTCGGACAGCGGGGAGCTGTTTTTT. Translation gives CASSSDSGELFF.